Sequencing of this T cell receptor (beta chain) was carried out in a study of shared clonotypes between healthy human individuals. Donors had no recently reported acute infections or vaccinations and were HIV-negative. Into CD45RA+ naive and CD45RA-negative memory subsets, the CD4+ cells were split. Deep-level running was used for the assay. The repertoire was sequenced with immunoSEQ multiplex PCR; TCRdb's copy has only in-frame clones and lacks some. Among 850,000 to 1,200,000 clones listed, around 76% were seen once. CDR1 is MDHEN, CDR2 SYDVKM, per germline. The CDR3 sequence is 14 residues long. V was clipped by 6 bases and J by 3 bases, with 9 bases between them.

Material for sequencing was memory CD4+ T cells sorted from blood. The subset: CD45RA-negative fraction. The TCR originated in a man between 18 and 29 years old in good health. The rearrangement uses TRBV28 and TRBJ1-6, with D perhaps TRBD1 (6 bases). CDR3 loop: CASSQGLYNSPLHF. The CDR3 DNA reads TGTGCCAGCAGCCAGGGGCTCTATAATTCACCCCTCCACTTT.